Listed below are T cell receptor beta chains from one sample, sequenced in a study of blood T cell repertoires in COVID-19. Only in-frame clones appear in the TCRdb table, and some are missing; sequencing was by immunoSEQ multiplex PCR. The sample yields about 180,000 clones, around 90% seen once. What was sequenced was PBMCs or T cells enriched from blood (not recorded which). These receptor sequences come from a woman under 30 who had recovered from COVID-19. Each CDR3 is given without its conserved first and last residue. Each record gives: V gene, CDR3 length, CDR3 protein.

TRBV4-1 13 ASSQEGQGISPLH
TRBV20-1 12 SASRQMENSPLH
TRBV4-2 12 ASSQERGLETQY
TRBV28 14 ASSSTGLPSPDTQY
TRBV2 13 ASSDSLAVTYEQY
TRBV30 11 AWRQTGTDGYT
TRBV19 11 ASSSIMTGELF
TRBV28 14 ASSLGLAGGIDTQY
TRBV5-4 12 ASSFVAGVSEQY
TRBV29-1 12 SVLPSGSFETQY
TRBV3-1/TRBV3-2 11 ASSQGKGNEAF
TRBV2 16 ASSDNSGSSITPYEQY
TRBV6-2/TRBV6-3 13 ASSSPGQGNYGYT
TRBV28 13 ASSFRWSGTFSQH
TRBV7-2 11 ASSLVSSDTQY
TRBV2 11 ASSVTGNTEAF
TRBV7-9 11 ASRTGSGNTIY
TRBV28 16 ASSLGGTGGQSTYGYT
TRBV5-4 15 ASSPAPGQGTKETQY
TRBV7-3 16 AKPARPATSGFGYIQY
TRBV29-1 12 SVRGTDSNQPQH
TRBV28 12 ASSRRGLGYGYT
TRBV2 15 ASEGRGYKGTNEKLF
TRBV29-1 11 SGKQVNTGELF
TRBV6-5 12 ASSSGTGNSPLH
TRBV19 13 ASSTQGATNEKLF
TRBV19 13 ASSMGIRGNQPQH
TRBV10-3 12 AISVGTGANVLT
TRBV5-1 13 ASRPAGTINYGYT
TRBV15 12 ATSRDSGWYGYT
TRBV3-1/TRBV3-2 14 ASSHSWLAGEETQY
TRBV28 10 ASSLNRGEAF
TRBV5-1 16 ASSLEGTLNRGTDTQY